These 17 T cell receptor beta chains share one sample of origin, sequenced in a study of blood T cells in healthy people across ages. Primed by a sample-barcoded 5' primer and a J-beta primer mix, a second PCR proceeded for about 7 to 11 cycles. TCRdb re-analysed the 5' RACE reads in MiXCR, keeping a single row per CDR3 protein. Of over a million distinct CDR3 sequences in the sample, around 43% were seen once. The specimen was blood. The receptors shown here come from a woman aged 55-69 years in good health.

The chain uses TRBV3-1 and TRBJ2-7, with D hard to call. The CDR3 contains 14 residues. The V gene's germline CDR1 is LGHDT and CDR2 YNNKEL (reference sequence). V was clipped by 3 bases and J by 0 bases, with 9 bases between them. In DNA, the CDR3 is TGTGCCAGCAGCCAGGGCAGGCCCTCCTACGAGCAGTACTTC. Its translation: CASSQGRPSYEQYF.

This rearrangement joins TRBV2 to TRBJ1-2, with 9 positions matching TRBD1. There are 15 residues in the CDR3. Germline CDR1 reads SNHLY; CDR2 reads FYNNEI. Unmatched junction bases numbered 6, after V lost 4 bases and J lost 3 bases. As DNA, the CDR3 is TGTGCCAGCAGTGCTCGGACAGGGGATGACTATGGCTACACCTTC. Translating gives CASSARTGDDYGYTF.

This chain uses TRBV7-2 with TRBJ2-7, with TRBD1 as a possible D gene (5 bases). The CDR3 consists of 14 residues. Germline-derived CDR1 and CDR2 are SGHTA and FQGNSA. Trimming took off 1 base at V and 3 bases at J, with 10 bases between the two ends. In nucleotides, the CDR3 is TGTGCCAGCAGCTTAGAAGCAGGGCGCTACGAGCAGTACTTC. The encoded protein is CASSLEAGRYEQYF.

The chain uses TRBV9 and TRBJ2-3; D gene unclear. Between the trimmed V and J ends, which lost 1 base and 0 bases, there was a span of 12 bases. The CDR3 is made up of 16 amino acids. The germline V gene has CDR1 SGDLS and CDR2 YYNGEE. CDR3 residues: CASSVSGSDSTDTQYF. CDR3 sequence (DNA): TGTGCCAGCAGCGTATCCGGTTCCGATAGCACAGATACGCAGTATTTT.

V usage is TRBV24-1 and J usage is TRBJ1-2; 9 nucleotides match TRBD1. V lost 4 bases to trimming and J lost 8 bases; unmatched junction nucleotides: 7. CDR1 and CDR2 (germline): KGHDR, SFDVKD. The CDR3 contains 14 residues. The CDR3 spells CATSDNRDRAGYTF. In DNA form, the CDR3 reads TGTGCCACCAGTGACAACCGGGACAGGGCCGGCTACACCTTC.

The chain recombines TRBV7-9 with TRBJ2-1, with 14 bases matching TRBD2. After removal of 6 bases from V and 7 bases from J, the junction contained 8 bases not matched to a gene. This CDR3 is built from 16 residues. Germline CDR1 is SEHNR and CDR2 is FQNEAQ (reference sequence). CDR3 protein: CASSPGLAGAGNEQFF. DNA for the CDR3: TGTGCCAGCAGTCCGGGACTAGCGGGAGCTGGGAATGAGCAGTTCTTC. Complete variable domain (other parts from reference TRBV7-9 and TRBJ2-1): DTGVSQNPRHKITKRGQNVTFRCDPISEHNRLYWYRQTLGQGPEFLTYFQNEAQLEKSRLLSDRFSAERPKGSFSTLEIQRTEQGDSAMYLCASSPGLAGAGNEQFFGPGTRLTVL.

The chain uses TRBV28 and TRBJ2-1; D is unresolved. CDR1 is MDHEN and CDR2 is SYDVKM in the germline V gene. Trimming shortened V by 4 bases and J by 3 bases, and 7 bases separated the two germline ends. The CDR3 sequence is 13 residues long. The CDR3 reads CASSSPLYNEQFF. The CDR3 nucleotides are TGTGCCAGCAGTTCGCCACTCTACAATGAGCAGTTCTTC.

The chain links TRBV20-1 to TRBJ2-7; unclear D gene. V shed 3 bases and J shed 2 bases, with 2 bases lying between them. Per the germline V gene, CDR1 is DFQATT and CDR2 is SNEGSKA (reference sequence). The CDR3 has 10 residues. CDR3 nucleotides: TGCAGTGCTAGCCCCTACGAGCAGTACTTC. This encodes CSASPYEQYF.

This chain uses TRBV20-1 with TRBJ1-2, with 9 bases lining up with TRBD1. The CDR3 has 13 amino acids. CDR1 is DFQATT and CDR2 is SNEGSKA in the germline V gene (reference sequence). V was clipped by 6 bases and J by 4 bases; unmatched bases: 6. The CDR3 here is CSAETGGGYGYTF. Here the CDR3 DNA reads TGCAGTGCCGAGACAGGGGGTGGCTATGGCTACACCTTC.

There are a few counts of this clonotype. This chain joins TRBV7-9 and TRBJ2-1; D uncertain. Germline loops: CDR1 SEHNR, CDR2 FQNEAQ (reference sequence). V was shortened by 4 bases and J by 8 bases, with 9 bases between the two germline ends. CDR3 length: 12 amino acids. CDR3 nucleotides: TGTGCCAGCAGCTCCGATAGCCATGAGCAGTTCTTC. This codes for CASSSDSHEQFF.

The chain employs TRBV24-1 and TRBJ2-2, with D perhaps TRBD1 (5 bases). The CDR3 is 17 residues long. Germline CDR1 KGHDR, CDR2 SFDVKD. The ends were cut back, 4 bases at V and 4 bases at J, with 18 bases in the middle. CDR3 DNA sequence: TGTGCCACCAGTGACCCTGACAGTACGCAAACCACCGGGGAGCTGTTTTTT. Amino acids: CATSDPDSTQTTGELFF.

The table lists this clonotype with a few counts. V and J are TRBV15 and TRBJ1-2; D not certain. CDR1 is LNHNV and CDR2 is YYDKDF in the germline V gene (reference sequence). Trimming cost V 1 base and J 3 bases, with 6 bases left between them. This CDR3 region has 13 residues. CDR3 DNA: TGTGCCACCAGCAGAGTTAGAGACTATGGCTACACCTTC. Translated: CATSRVRDYGYTF.

This chain joins TRBV11-1 and TRBJ2-5; D not resolved. The tail of the sequence fits TRBJ2-7 better, so the J call may be wrong. This CDR3 has 14 residues. Germline V gene lookup returns CDR1 SGHAT and CDR2 FQDESV (reference sequence). In DNA form, the CDR3 reads TGTGCCAGCAGCTTAGCAGGGCAGAACTACGAGCAGTACTTC. It yields the protein CASSLAGQNYEQYF.

This sequence joins TRBV3-1 and TRBJ2-5; 9 bases map to TRBD1. J lost 11 bases, V lost 9 bases, and 10 bases had no gene match. Germline CDR1 and CDR2: LGHDT and YNNKEL (reference sequence). This CDR3 contains 12 residues. The CDR3 nucleotides read TGTGCCAGTCCGGGACAGGGCCGCGGGCAGTACTTC. This gives the protein CASPGQGRGQYF.

This clonotype was counted between two and nine times. CDR3 sequence (DNA): TGTGCCACCAGCAGTCTGGGGTACGAGCAGTACTTC. Translation: CATSSLGYEQYF. The gene calls are TRBV15 and TRBJ2-7, with D unresolved. CDR3 length equals 12 residues. Germline CDR1 reads LNHNV; CDR2 reads YYDKDF (reference sequence). V gave up 3 bases and J gave up 4 bases, with 7 bases separating them.

V is TRBV7-7 and J is TRBJ2-1; D perhaps matches TRBD1 (6 bases). Germline CDR1 is SSHAT and CDR2 is FNYEAQ (reference sequence). This CDR3 is 14 amino acids long. The V and J ends lost 5 bases and 7 bases respectively, with 15 bases between them. This CDR3 is CASSRATGGNEQFF. CDR3 bases: TGTGCCAGCAGCCGTGCGACAGGAGGAAATGAGCAGTTCTTC.

This clonotype was detected many times. The rearrangement links TRBV3-1 to TRBJ2-7; 9 nucleotides match TRBD2. Trimming at V came to 0 bases and at J to 5 bases, leaving 8 bases not matched to a gene. Germline assignment: CDR1 LGHDT and CDR2 YNNKEL (reference sequence). The CDR3 has 16 amino acids. CDR3 sequence reads: CASSQEILAGFHEQYF. The CDR3, as DNA: TGTGCCAGCAGCCAAGAGATACTAGCGGGTTTCCACGAGCAGTACTTC.